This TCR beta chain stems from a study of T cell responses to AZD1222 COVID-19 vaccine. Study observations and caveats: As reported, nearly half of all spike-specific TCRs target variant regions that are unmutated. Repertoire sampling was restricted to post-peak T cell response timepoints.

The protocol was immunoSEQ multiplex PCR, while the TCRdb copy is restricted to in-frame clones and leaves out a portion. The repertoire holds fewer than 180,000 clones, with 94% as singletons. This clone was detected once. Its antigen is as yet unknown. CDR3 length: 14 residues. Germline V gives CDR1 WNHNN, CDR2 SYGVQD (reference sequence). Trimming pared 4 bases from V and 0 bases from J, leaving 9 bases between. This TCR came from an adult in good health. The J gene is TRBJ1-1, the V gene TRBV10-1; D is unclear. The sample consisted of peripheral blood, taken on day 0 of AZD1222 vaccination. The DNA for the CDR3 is TGCGCCAGCAGTGGCTCTTGGATGAACACTGAAGCTTTCTTT. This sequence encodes CASSGSWMNTEAFF.